The entry below describes one T cell receptor beta chain. Its antigen is not known. Looked up from germline, CDR1 is MNHNY and CDR2 is SVGAGI (reference sequence). The CDR3 loop spans 13 amino acids. V was cut by 6 bases and J by 8 bases, with 14 bases left in between. Autoimmune disease history or systemic immunosuppression was exclusionary. This sample is drawn from a study of OX40 agonist ivuxolimab in advanced cancers. Background on the study: Patients were infused with ivuxolimab every 2 weeks at 0.01 to 10 mg/kg. Whole-study results and caveats: Expanded peripheral T cell antigen specificity was not determined.

Clones were sequenced by immunoSEQ multiplex PCR, and TCRdb holds only the in-frame ones, with some missing. There are about 62,000 clones in the sample; over 75% occur only once, and approximately 4.7% lies in the top ten. The material sequenced was CD4+ or CD8+ T cells sorted from blood, taken in a trial of the OX40 agonist ivuxolimab. V gene TRBV6-6 combines with J gene TRBJ2-4, with a tentative D call TRBD2 (6 bases). The sequence was collected from an adult with an advanced solid tumor such as melanoma, head and neck, liver or kidney cancer. The CDR3: CASSFLGTDIQYF. As DNA, the CDR3 is TGTGCCAGCAGCTTTCTCGGGACTGACATTCAGTACTTC.